Listed below are T cell receptor beta chains from one sample, sequenced in a study of blood T cell repertoires in COVID-19. The repertoire was sequenced with immunoSEQ multiplex PCR; TCRdb's copy has only in-frame clones and lacks some. The sample comprises 200,000 to 250,000 clones, approximately 81% of which are singletons, and around 0.89% rests with the top ten. Specimen: peripheral blood. The source of these receptors is a man in his forties or fifties with acute or convalescent COVID-19. CDR3s include the opening cysteine and the closing phenylalanine or tryptophan. Fields, in order: J gene, clone size, V gene, D gene, CDR3 protein, CDR3 DNA. D genes are given only for firm matches. Clone size, where shown, is once, few, many, or a class for clones that have expanded.

j_gene: TRBJ2-3; abundance: -; v_gene: TRBV4-3; d_gene: TRBD2; CDR3aa: CASSQDPSGGTDTQYF; CDR3nt: TGCGCCAGCAGCCAAGATCCCTCGGGGGGAACAGATACGCAGTATTTT
j_gene: TRBJ1-2; abundance: -; v_gene: TRBV6-5; d_gene: -; CDR3aa: CASTESVYGYTF; CDR3nt: TGTGCCAGCACAGAGAGCGTCTATGGCTACACCTTC
j_gene: TRBJ1-5; abundance: -; v_gene: TRBV5-1; d_gene: -; CDR3aa: CASSREPGGNQPQHF; CDR3nt: TGCGCCAGCAGCCGTGAACCGGGGGGCAATCAGCCCCAGCATTTT
j_gene: TRBJ2-3; abundance: -; v_gene: TRBV6-6; d_gene: TRBD2; CDR3aa: CASSSGLAGKTDTQYF; CDR3nt: TGTGCCAGCAGTTCCGGACTAGCGGGGAAAACAGATACGCAGTATTTT
j_gene: TRBJ2-3; abundance: -; v_gene: TRBV7-9; d_gene: TRBD2; CDR3aa: CASSPAGGGAMDTDTQYF; CDR3nt: TGTGCCAGCAGCCCCGCCGGCGGGGGGGCCATGGATACAGATACGCAGTATTTT
j_gene: TRBJ1-1; abundance: -; v_gene: TRBV4-1; d_gene: -; CDR3aa: CASSQDFQATHEAFF; CDR3nt: TGCGCCAGCAGCCAAGATTTCCAGGCAACCCATGAGGCTTTCTTT
j_gene: TRBJ2-7; abundance: -; v_gene: TRBV12-3/TRBV12-4; d_gene: -; CDR3aa: CASRGNSYEQYF; CDR3nt: TGTGCCAGCAGGGGCAACTCCTACGAGCAGTACTTC
j_gene: TRBJ1-4; abundance: -; v_gene: TRBV13; d_gene: -; CDR3aa: CASRRGGSAEKLFF; CDR3nt: TGTGCCAGCAGGCGGGGGGGCTCCGCTGAAAAACTGTTTTTT
j_gene: TRBJ2-6; abundance: -; v_gene: TRBV30; d_gene: -; CDR3aa: CACQSAGANVLTF; CDR3nt: TGTGCCTGCCAGTCTGCCGGGGCCAACGTCCTGACTTTC
j_gene: TRBJ1-1; abundance: -; v_gene: TRBV30; d_gene: -; CDR3aa: CAWRGGSRTEAFF; CDR3nt: TGTGCCTGGAGGGGGGGTAGTCGCACTGAAGCTTTCTTT
j_gene: TRBJ1-1; abundance: -; v_gene: TRBV7-9; d_gene: -; CDR3aa: CASSLAGVTEAFF; CDR3nt: TGTGCCAGCAGCTTAGCAGGGGTCACTGAAGCTTTCTTT
j_gene: TRBJ1-1; abundance: -; v_gene: TRBV13; d_gene: -; CDR3aa: CASSFGVGTEAFF; CDR3nt: TGTGCCAGCAGCTTCGGAGTCGGGACTGAAGCTTTCTTT
j_gene: TRBJ2-4; abundance: -; v_gene: TRBV10-1; d_gene: -; CDR3aa: CASSELGGIAKNIQYF; CDR3nt: TGCGCCAGCAGTGAATTGGGGGGAATAGCCAAAAACATTCAGTACTTC
j_gene: TRBJ2-5; abundance: -; v_gene: TRBV6-1; d_gene: TRBD1; CDR3aa: CASSDRGMWQETQYF; CDR3nt: TGTGCCAGCAGTGACAGGGGGATGTGGCAAGAGACCCAGTACTTC
j_gene: TRBJ2-1; abundance: -; v_gene: TRBV7-8; d_gene: TRBD2; CDR3aa: CASSPTWDYYNEQFF; CDR3nt: TGTGCCAGCAGCCCCACCTGGGACTATTACAATGAGCAGTTCTTC
j_gene: TRBJ1-2; abundance: once; v_gene: TRBV11-2; d_gene: -; CDR3aa: CASSLSGPQGNGYTF; CDR3nt: TGTGCCAGCAGCCTCTCTGGGCCTCAAGGAAATGGCTACACCTTC
j_gene: TRBJ1-1; abundance: -; v_gene: TRBV7-8; d_gene: TRBD1; CDR3aa: CASSPRTGLVTEAFF; CDR3nt: TGTGCCAGCAGTCCACGGACAGGGTTGGTCACTGAAGCTTTCTTT
j_gene: TRBJ1-5; abundance: once; v_gene: TRBV11-2; d_gene: -; CDR3aa: CASSLSGLQPQHF; CDR3nt: TGTGCCAGCAGCTTATCAGGGCTTCAGCCCCAGCATTTT
j_gene: TRBJ1-3; abundance: -; v_gene: TRBV5-1; d_gene: -; CDR3aa: CASSFGGAGNTIYF; CDR3nt: TGCGCCAGCAGCTTCGGAGGCGCCGGAAACACCATATATTTT
j_gene: TRBJ2-7; abundance: -; v_gene: TRBV30; d_gene: -; CDR3aa: CAYQHGSYEQYF; CDR3nt: TGTGCCTACCAACACGGGTCCTACGAGCAGTACTTC
j_gene: TRBJ2-1; abundance: -; v_gene: TRBV6-5; d_gene: TRBD2; CDR3aa: CATRGTSGGRDEQFF; CDR3nt: TGTGCCACCAGGGGGACTAGCGGGGGTAGAGATGAGCAGTTCTTC
j_gene: TRBJ1-6; abundance: -; v_gene: TRBV5-6; d_gene: -; CDR3aa: CASSLGFNNSPLHF; CDR3nt: TGTGCCAGCAGCTTGGGTTTCAATAATTCACCCCTCCACTTT
j_gene: TRBJ1-6; abundance: -; v_gene: TRBV18; d_gene: -; CDR3aa: CASSQSSSATAGNSPLHF; CDR3nt: TGTGCCAGCTCACAATCATCTTCCGCGACCGCGGGAAATTCACCCCTCCACTTT
j_gene: TRBJ2-2; abundance: -; v_gene: TRBV7-3; d_gene: TRBD1; CDR3aa: CASSRTGTGTHRGAVF; CDR3nt: TGTGCCAGCAGCCGAACCGGGACAGGGACCCACCGGGGAGCTGTTTTT
j_gene: TRBJ2-3; abundance: -; v_gene: TRBV2; d_gene: -; CDR3aa: CASSLGGVTQYF; CDR3nt: TGTGCCAGCAGTCTGGGCGGGGTTACGCAGTATTTT
j_gene: TRBJ1-2; abundance: -; v_gene: TRBV21-1; d_gene: -; CDR3aa: CASSKWGGCYTF; CDR3nt: TGTGCCAGCAGCAAATGGGGGGGATGCTACACCTTC
j_gene: TRBJ1-1; abundance: -; v_gene: TRBV6-5; d_gene: -; CDR3aa: CASSYGTRMNTEAFF; CDR3nt: TGTGCCAGCAGTTACGGGACACGAATGAACACTGAAGCTTTCTTT
j_gene: TRBJ2-2; abundance: -; v_gene: TRBV7-9; d_gene: -; CDR3aa: CASSTDTYTGELFF; CDR3nt: TGTGCCAGCAGCACAGACACATACACCGGGGAGCTGTTTTTT
j_gene: TRBJ1-5; abundance: -; v_gene: TRBV7-2; d_gene: -; CDR3aa: CASSFKAGSQPQHF; CDR3nt: TGTGCCAGCAGCTTTAAGGCAGGGTCCCAGCCCCAGCATTTT
j_gene: TRBJ1-1; abundance: -; v_gene: TRBV4-1; d_gene: -; CDR3aa: CASSQNRSTEAFF; CDR3nt: TGCGCCAGCAGCCAAAACAGGAGTACTGAAGCTTTCTTT
j_gene: TRBJ2-2; abundance: -; v_gene: TRBV3-1/TRBV3-2; d_gene: TRBD1; CDR3aa: CASSQDGQGSAGELFF; CDR3nt: TGTGCCAGCAGCCAAGATGGACAGGGGAGTGCCGGGGAGCTGTTTTTT
j_gene: TRBJ2-1; abundance: -; v_gene: TRBV7-7; d_gene: TRBD2; CDR3aa: CASSSNPGLAGNNEQFF; CDR3nt: TGTGCCAGCAGCTCCAACCCCGGGCTAGCGGGTAACAATGAGCAGTTCTTC
j_gene: TRBJ1-4; abundance: once; v_gene: TRBV4-1; d_gene: -; CDR3aa: CASSQEEGRWDEKLFF; CDR3nt: TGCGCCAGCAGCCAAGAGGAGGGCAGGTGGGATGAAAAACTGTTTTTT
j_gene: TRBJ2-3; abundance: -; v_gene: TRBV5-4; d_gene: -; CDR3aa: CASRWGADTQYF; CDR3nt: TGTGCCAGCAGGTGGGGGGCAGATACGCAGTATTTT
j_gene: TRBJ2-5; abundance: -; v_gene: TRBV9; d_gene: TRBD2; CDR3aa: CASSPGLSQETQYF; CDR3nt: TGTGCCAGCAGCCCGGGACTATCTCAAGAGACCCAGTACTTC
j_gene: TRBJ1-6; abundance: -; v_gene: TRBV6-2/TRBV6-3; d_gene: -; CDR3aa: CASSVMGSSYNSPLHF; CDR3nt: TGTGCCAGCAGTGTCATGGGGAGCTCCTATAATTCACCCCTCCACTTT
j_gene: TRBJ1-1; abundance: few; v_gene: TRBV10-2; d_gene: TRBD1; CDR3aa: CASSEPTGGSTEAFF; CDR3nt: TGCGCCAGCAGTGAGCCGACAGGGGGGAGCACTGAAGCTTTCTTT
j_gene: TRBJ2-2; abundance: -; v_gene: TRBV7-6; d_gene: -; CDR3aa: CASSRSGVTGELFF; CDR3nt: TGTGCCAGCAGCCGGTCAGGGGTGACCGGGGAGCTGTTTTTT
j_gene: TRBJ1-2; abundance: few; v_gene: TRBV18; d_gene: TRBD1; CDR3aa: CASAKDRDYGYTF; CDR3nt: TGTGCCAGCGCCAAGGACAGGGACTATGGCTACACCTTC
j_gene: TRBJ2-7; abundance: -; v_gene: TRBV7-3; d_gene: -; CDR3aa: CASSLSGGADPYEQYF; CDR3nt: TGTGCCAGCAGCTTAAGTGGGGGGGCTGACCCCTACGAGCAGTACTTC